This entry concerns a single T cell receptor beta chain. Its antigen is still unknown. A single record per CDR3 protein comes from TCRdb applying MiXCR to the RT-PCR reads. The sample carries 650,000 or so distinct CDR3 sequences, around 13% recorded once. The length of the CDR3 is 14 residues. Germline V gene sequence: CDR1 SGHVS, CDR2 FQNEAQ. The junction had 10 bases not matched to a gene; V was cut back by 4 bases and J by 10 bases. The sample is drawn from a study of response to subunit inactivated influenza vaccine. Whole-study findings and limits: Authors suggested each seasonal flu vaccination may recruit only limited numbers of new T cells.

The origin of this receptor is a man aged 45 to 65 who received an inactivated influenza vaccine. Sequencing was performed on PBMCs from blood, taken roughly 15 days before vaccination. J is TRBJ2-1 and V is TRBV7-8; 7 nucleotides line up with TRBD2. The CDR3 here is CASSSGTTVQEQFF. Here the CDR3 DNA reads TGTGCCAGCAGCTCCGGGACTACCGTCCAGGAGCAGTTCTTC.